Following are 3 T cell receptor beta chains from one sample sequenced in a study of identical twins. A single record per CDR3 protein comes from TCRdb applying MiXCR to the 5' RACE reads. The sample gives more than 650,000 distinct CDR3 sequences, roughly 6% of which show up once; roughly 2% is in the top ten. Input material: naive T cells sorted from blood. The receptors stem from a man aged 18 to 35 in good health.

This clonotype was seen many times. CDR3 nucleotides: TGCAGCGTTCTTCTAGCGTACACCGGGGAGCTGTTTTTT. Encoded protein: CSVLLAYTGELFF. This chain connects TRBV29-1 to TRBJ2-2; a possible D gene is TRBD2 (6 bases). Trimming removed 5 bases from V and 3 bases from J, with 10 bases in between. In germline, CDR1 is SQVTM, CDR2 ANQGSEA. The CDR3 contains 13 residues.

This clonotype has ten or more counts. The J gene is TRBJ2-1, the V gene TRBV12-3 or TRBV12-4, with D unresolved. V lost 6 bases, J lost 4 bases, and 16 bases lay in between. The CDR3 totals 15 residues. Here the CDR3 reads CASRQHGAPYNEQFF. Here the CDR3 DNA reads TGTGCCAGCAGGCAACATGGAGCTCCTTACAATGAGCAGTTCTTC.

The chain employs TRBV6-2 or TRBV6-3 and TRBJ2-1; 10 nucleotides line up with TRBD2. The CDR3 loop spans 19 amino acids. Looked up from germline, CDR1 is MNHEY and CDR2 is SVGEGT. Trimming removed 6 bases from V and 8 bases from J; junction bases left unmatched: 22. Here the CDR3 reads CASSPMVWASGSWGDEQFF. The DNA for the CDR3 is TGTGCCAGCAGCCCTATGGTTTGGGCTAGCGGGAGTTGGGGCGATGAGCAGTTCTTC.